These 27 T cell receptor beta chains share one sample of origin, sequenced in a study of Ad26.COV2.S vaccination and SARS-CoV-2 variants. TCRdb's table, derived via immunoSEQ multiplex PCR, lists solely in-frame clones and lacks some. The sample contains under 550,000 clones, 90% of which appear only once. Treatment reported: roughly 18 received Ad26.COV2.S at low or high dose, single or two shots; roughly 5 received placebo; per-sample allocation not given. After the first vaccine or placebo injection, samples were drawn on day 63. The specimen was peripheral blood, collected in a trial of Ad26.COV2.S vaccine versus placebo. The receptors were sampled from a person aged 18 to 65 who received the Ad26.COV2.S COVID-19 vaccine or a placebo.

The CDR3: CASIKDRGHGNEQFF. The CDR3 nucleotides read TGTGCCAGCATTAAAGACAGGGGGCACGGCAATGAGCAGTTCTTC. This chain joins TRBV6-5 and TRBJ2-1, with 10 bases matching TRBD1. V lost 7 bases, J lost 6 bases, and 9 bases stayed unmatched. Per germline, CDR1 MNHEY and CDR2 SVGAGI. The CDR3 has 15 amino acids.

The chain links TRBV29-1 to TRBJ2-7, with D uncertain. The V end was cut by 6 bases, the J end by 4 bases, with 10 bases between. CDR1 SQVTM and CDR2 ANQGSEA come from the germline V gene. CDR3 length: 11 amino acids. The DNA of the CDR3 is TGCAGCGTCGGCTTTGTTTACGAGCAGTACTTC. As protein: CSVGFVYEQYF.

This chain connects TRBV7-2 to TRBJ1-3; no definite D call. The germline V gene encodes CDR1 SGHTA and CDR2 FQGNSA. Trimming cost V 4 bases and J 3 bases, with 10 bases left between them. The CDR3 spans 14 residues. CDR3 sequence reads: CASSSRLIGNTIYF. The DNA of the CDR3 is TGTGCCAGCAGCTCCCGTTTGATTGGAAACACCATATATTTT.

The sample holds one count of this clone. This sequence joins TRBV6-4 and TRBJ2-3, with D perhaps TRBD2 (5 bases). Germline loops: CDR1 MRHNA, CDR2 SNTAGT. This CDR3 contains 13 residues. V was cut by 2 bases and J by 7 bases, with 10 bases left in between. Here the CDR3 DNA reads TGTGCCAGCAGTGACGAGGGTCGGAATACGCAGTATTTT. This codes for CASSDEGRNTQYF.

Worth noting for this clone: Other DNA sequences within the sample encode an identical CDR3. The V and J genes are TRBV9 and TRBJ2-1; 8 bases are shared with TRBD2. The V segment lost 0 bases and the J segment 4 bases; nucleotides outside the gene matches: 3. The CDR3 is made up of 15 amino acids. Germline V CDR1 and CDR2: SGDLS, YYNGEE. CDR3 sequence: CASSVAGGPYNEQFF. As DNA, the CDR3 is TGTGCCAGCAGCGTAGCGGGAGGGCCTTACAATGAGCAGTTCTTC.

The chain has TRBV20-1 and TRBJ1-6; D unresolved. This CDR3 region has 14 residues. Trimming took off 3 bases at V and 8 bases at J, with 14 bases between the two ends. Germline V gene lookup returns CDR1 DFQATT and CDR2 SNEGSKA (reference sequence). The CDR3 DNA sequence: TGCAGTGCTAGTGGACGGAGTGTAGATTCACCCCTCCACTTT. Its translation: CSASGRSVDSPLHF.

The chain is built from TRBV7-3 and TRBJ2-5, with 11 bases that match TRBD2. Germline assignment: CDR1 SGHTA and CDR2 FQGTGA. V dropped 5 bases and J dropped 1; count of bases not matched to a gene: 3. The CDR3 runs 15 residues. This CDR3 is CASSTGTSGQETQYF. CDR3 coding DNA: TGTGCCAGCAGCACCGGGACTAGCGGCCAAGAGACCCAGTACTTC.

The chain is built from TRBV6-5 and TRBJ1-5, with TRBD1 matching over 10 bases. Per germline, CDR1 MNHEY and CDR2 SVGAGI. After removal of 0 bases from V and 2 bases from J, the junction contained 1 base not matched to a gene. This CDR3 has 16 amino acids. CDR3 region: CASSYSGQGGNQPQHF. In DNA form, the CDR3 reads TGTGCCAGCAGTTACTCCGGACAGGGGGGCAATCAGCCCCAGCATTTT.

Here the CDR3 DNA reads TGTGCCAGCAGCCAACTATCGGTCTACTCCTACGAGCAGTACTTC. Translating it yields CASSQLSVYSYEQYF. This chain connects TRBV14 to TRBJ2-7; D remains unclear. The CDR3 extends over 15 amino acids. Per germline, CDR1 SGHDN and CDR2 FVKESK. Between the trimmed V and J ends, which lost 2 bases and 0 bases, there was a span of 11 bases.

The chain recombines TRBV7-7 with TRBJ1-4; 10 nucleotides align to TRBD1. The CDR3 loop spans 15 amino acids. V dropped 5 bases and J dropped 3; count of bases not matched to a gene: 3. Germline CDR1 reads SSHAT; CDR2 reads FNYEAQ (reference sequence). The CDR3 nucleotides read TGTGCCAGCAGCCGGACAGGGGGGCCTAATGAAAAACTGTTTTTT. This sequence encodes CASSRTGGPNEKLFF.

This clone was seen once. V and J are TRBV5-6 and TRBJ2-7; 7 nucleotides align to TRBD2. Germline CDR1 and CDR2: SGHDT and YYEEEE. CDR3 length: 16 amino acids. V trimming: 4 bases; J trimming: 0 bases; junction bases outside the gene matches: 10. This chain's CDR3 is CASSRRPGGSSYEQYF. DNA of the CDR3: TGTGCCAGCAGCCGACGGCCCGGGGGGAGCTCCTACGAGCAGTACTTC.

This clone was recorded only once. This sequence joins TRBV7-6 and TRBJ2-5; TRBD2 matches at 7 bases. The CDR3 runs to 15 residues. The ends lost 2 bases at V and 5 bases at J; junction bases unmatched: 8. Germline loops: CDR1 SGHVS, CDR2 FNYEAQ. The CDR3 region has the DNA TGTGCCAGCAGCTTAACCGGGGGAGGGTATGAGACCCAGTACTTC. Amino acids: CASSLTGGGYETQYF.

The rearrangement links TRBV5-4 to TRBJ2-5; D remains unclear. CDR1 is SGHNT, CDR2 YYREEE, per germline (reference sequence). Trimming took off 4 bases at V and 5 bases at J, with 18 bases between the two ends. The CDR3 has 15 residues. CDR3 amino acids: CASSPWAGLGETQYF. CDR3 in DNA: TGTGCCAGCAGCCCGTGGGCAGGCCTGGGGGAGACCCAGTACTTC.

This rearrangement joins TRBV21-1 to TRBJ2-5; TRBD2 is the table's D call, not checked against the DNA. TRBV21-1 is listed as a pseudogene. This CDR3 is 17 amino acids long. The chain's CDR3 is CASKVGETSGTQETQYF. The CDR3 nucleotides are TGTGCCAGCAAAGTCGGAGAAACTAGCGGGACTCAAGAGACCCAGTACTTC.

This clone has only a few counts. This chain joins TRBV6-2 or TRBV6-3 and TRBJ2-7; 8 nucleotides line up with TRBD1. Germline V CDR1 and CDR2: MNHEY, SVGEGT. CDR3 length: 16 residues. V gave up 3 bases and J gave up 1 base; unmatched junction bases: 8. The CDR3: CASSYPPGQESYEQYF. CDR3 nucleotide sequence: TGTGCCAGCAGTTATCCCCCGGGACAGGAATCCTACGAGCAGTACTTC.

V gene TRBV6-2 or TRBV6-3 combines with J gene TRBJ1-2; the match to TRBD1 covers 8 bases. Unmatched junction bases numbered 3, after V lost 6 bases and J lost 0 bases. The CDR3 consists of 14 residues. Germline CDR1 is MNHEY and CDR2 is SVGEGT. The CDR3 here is CASSWGQANYGYTF. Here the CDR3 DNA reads TGTGCCAGCAGCTGGGGACAGGCTAACTATGGCTACACCTTC.

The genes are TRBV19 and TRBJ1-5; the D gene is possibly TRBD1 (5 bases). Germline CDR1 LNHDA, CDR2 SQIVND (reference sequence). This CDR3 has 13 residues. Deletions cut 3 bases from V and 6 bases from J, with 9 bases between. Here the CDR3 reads CASSIGGSQPQHF. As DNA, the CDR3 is TGTGCCAGTAGTATCGGGGGGTCTCAGCCCCAGCATTTT.

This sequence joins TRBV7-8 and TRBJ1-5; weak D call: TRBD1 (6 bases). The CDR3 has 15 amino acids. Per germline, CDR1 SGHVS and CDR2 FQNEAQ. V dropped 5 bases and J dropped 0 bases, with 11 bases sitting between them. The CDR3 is CASSGGTLSNQPQHF. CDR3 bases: TGTGCCAGCAGCGGCGGGACACTTAGCAATCAGCCCCAGCATTTT.

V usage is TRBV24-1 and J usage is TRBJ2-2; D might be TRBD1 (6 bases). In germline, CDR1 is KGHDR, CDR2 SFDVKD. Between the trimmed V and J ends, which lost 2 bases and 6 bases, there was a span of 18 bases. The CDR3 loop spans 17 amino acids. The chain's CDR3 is CATSDWVQAGEAGELFF. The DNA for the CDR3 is TGTGCCACCAGTGATTGGGTGCAGGCAGGGGAAGCCGGGGAGCTGTTTTTT.

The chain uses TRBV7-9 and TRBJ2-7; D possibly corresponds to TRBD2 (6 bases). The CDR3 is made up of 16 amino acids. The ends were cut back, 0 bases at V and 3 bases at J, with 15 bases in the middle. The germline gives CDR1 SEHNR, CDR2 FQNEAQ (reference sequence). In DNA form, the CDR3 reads TGTGCCAGCAGCTTAGCGGCGGGGCCTACCCGCTACGAGCAGTACTTC. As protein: CASSLAAGPTRYEQYF. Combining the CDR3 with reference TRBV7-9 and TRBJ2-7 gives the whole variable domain DTGVSQNPRHKITKRGQNVTFRCDPISEHNRLYWYRQTLGQGPEFLTYFQNEAQLEKSRLLSDRFSAERPKGSFSTLEIQRTEQGDSAMYLCASSLAAGPTRYEQYFGPGTRLTVT.

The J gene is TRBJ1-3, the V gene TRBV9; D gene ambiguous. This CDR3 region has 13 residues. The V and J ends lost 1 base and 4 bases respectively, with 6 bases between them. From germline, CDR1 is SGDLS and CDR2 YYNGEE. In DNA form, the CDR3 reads TGTGCCAGCAGCGTAAACTACGGAAACACCATATATTTT. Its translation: CASSVNYGNTIYF.

CDR3 region: CASSNSNQPQHF. The DNA of the CDR3 is TGTGCCAGTAGTAACTCCAATCAGCCCCAGCATTTT. This chain uses TRBV19 with TRBJ1-5; D gene uncertain. The CDR3 covers 12 residues. Trimming shortened V by 4 bases and J by 3 bases, and 4 bases separated the two germline ends. Germline V gene lookup returns CDR1 LNHDA and CDR2 SQIVND (reference sequence). Combining the CDR3 with reference TRBV19 and TRBJ1-5 gives the whole variable domain DGGITQSPKYLFRKEGQNVTLSCEQNLNHDAMYWYRQDPGQGLRLIYYSQIVNDFQKGDIAEGYSVSREKKESFPLTVTSAQKNPTAFYLCASSNSNQPQHFGDGTRLSIL.

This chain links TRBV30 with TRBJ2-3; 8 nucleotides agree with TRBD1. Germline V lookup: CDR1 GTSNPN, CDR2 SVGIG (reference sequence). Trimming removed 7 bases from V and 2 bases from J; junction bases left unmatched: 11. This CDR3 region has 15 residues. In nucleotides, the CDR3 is TGTGCCTCCCACTCTAGGACAGGGCACACAGATACGCAGTATTTT. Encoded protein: CASHSRTGHTDTQYF.

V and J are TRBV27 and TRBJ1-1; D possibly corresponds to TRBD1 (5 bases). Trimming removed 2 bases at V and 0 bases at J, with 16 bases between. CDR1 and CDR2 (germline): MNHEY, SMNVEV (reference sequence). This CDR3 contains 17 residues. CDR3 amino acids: CASSLDSWGALNTEAFF. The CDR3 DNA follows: TGTGCCAGCAGTTTAGACAGTTGGGGCGCCTTGAACACTGAAGCTTTCTTT.

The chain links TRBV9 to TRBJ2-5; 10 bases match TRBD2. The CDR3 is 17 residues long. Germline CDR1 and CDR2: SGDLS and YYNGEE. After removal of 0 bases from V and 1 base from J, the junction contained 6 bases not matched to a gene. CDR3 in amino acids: CASSVAPTSGSQETQYF. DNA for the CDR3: TGTGCCAGCAGCGTAGCCCCGACTAGCGGGTCCCAAGAGACCCAGTACTTC.

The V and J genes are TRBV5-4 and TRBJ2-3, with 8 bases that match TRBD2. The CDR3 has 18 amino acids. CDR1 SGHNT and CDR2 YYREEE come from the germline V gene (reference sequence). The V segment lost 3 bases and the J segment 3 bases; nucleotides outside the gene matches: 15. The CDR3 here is CASSSGGQGAGVTDTQYF. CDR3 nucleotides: TGTGCCAGCAGCTCCGGGGGTCAGGGAGCGGGAGTAACAGATACGCAGTATTTT.

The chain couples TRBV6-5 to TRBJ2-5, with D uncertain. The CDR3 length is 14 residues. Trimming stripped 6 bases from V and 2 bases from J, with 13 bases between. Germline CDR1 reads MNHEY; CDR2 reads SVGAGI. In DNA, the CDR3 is TGTGCCAGCAGACCTTTGGGGTGGCAAGAGACCCAGTACTTC. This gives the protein CASRPLGWQETQYF.